Listed below are T cell receptor beta chains from one sample, sequenced in a study of a mutant IDH1 vaccine in newly diagnosed glioma. These receptors have no known antigen. The assay was immunoSEQ multiplex PCR, and TCRdb's table has in-frame clones only and misses some. This table has tens of thousands of clones, roughly 80% appearing once. Specimen: PBMCs, collected from a glioma patient whose treatment included an IDH1 peptide vaccine. These receptors came from a man aged 30 to 45 with glioma. CDR3s include the opening cysteine and the closing phenylalanine or tryptophan. D genes are given only for firm matches. The size of a clone is reported for some rows only, either as once, few or many, or as a class for expanded clones.

abundance	v_gene	len	j_gene	d_gene	CDR3aa	CDR3nt
-	TRBV28	13	TRBJ1-2	-	CASSLGATYGYTF	TGTGCCAGCAGTTTGGGAGCTACCTATGGCTACACCTTC
-	TRBV7-8	16	TRBJ2-5	TRBD2	CASSETSGGVQETQYF	TGTGCCAGCAGCGAGACTAGCGGGGGGGTCCAAGAGACCCAGTACTTC
-	TRBV6-5	15	TRBJ2-7	TRBD1	CASSSRLTGGYEQYF	TGTGCCAGCAGTTCAAGATTGACAGGGGGCTACGAGCAGTACTTC
-	TRBV4-1	17	TRBJ2-1	TRBD2	CASSQETSGGYYNEQFF	TGCGCCAGCAGCCAAGAGACTAGCGGGGGATACTACAATGAGCAGTTCTTC
once	TRBV27	13	TRBJ1-1	-	CASSPWATSGAFF	TGTGCCAGCAGTCCCTGGGCGACTTCAGGAGCTTTCTTT
few	TRBV30	13	TRBJ1-5	-	CAWTSDSNQPQHF	TGTGCCTGGACGTCGGATAGCAATCAGCCCCAGCATTTT
-	TRBV14	15	TRBJ1-1	TRBD1	CASSQYPGGTTEAFF	TGTGCCAGCAGCCAATATCCAGGGGGCACGACTGAAGCTTTCTTT
-	TRBV6-5	14	TRBJ1-5	TRBD1	CASSPRDSNQPQHF	TGTGCCAGCAGTCCCCGGGACAGTAATCAGCCCCAGCATTTT
-	TRBV16	11	TRBJ2-7	TRBD2	CASSRGGEQYF	TGTGCCAGCAGCCGGGGGGGCGAGCAGTACTTC
-	TRBV6-5	14	TRBJ1-6	-	CASTADGAGSPLHF	TGTGCCAGCACAGCGGACGGCGCAGGGTCACCCCTCCACTTT
once	TRBV28	14	TRBJ1-1	-	CASSHPRENTEAFF	TGTGCCAGCAGCCACCCCCGGGAGAACACTGAAGCTTTCTTT
-	TRBV10-3	16	TRBJ2-2	-	CAMGGTVTSKSGELFF	TGTGCCATGGGAGGGACAGTCACTTCAAAGTCCGGGGAGCTGTTTTTT
-	TRBV7-9	15	TRBJ1-2	-	CASSLGGQPLRGYTF	TGTGCCAGCAGCTTAGGGGGGCAGCCCTTGAGAGGCTACACCTTC
-	TRBV5-4	12	TRBJ2-3	-	CASSSPGLAVYF	TGTGCCAGCAGCTCACCGGGACTGGCGGTGTATTTT
-	TRBV2	17	TRBJ2-1	TRBD1	CASGQGAGSSSYNEQFF	TGTGCCAGCGGACAGGGCGCGGGAAGTAGCTCCTACAATGAGCAGTTCTTC
-	TRBV6-5	15	TRBJ1-4	-	CASSYMGAPSEKLFF	TGTGCCAGCAGCTACATGGGAGCTCCTAGTGAAAAACTGTTTTTT
-	TRBV27	13	TRBJ1-2	-	CASSFRSGAGYTF	TGTGCCAGCAGTTTCCGTTCAGGGGCCGGCTACACCTTC
-	TRBV2	15	TRBJ2-5	-	CATRPEGIHQETQYF	TGTGCCACCCGACCCGAGGGTATTCACCAAGAGACCCAGTACTTC
-	TRBV21-1	14	TRBJ1-5	-	CASSKARSPQPQHF	TGTGCCAGCAGCAAAGCCCGCAGTCCACAGCCCCAGCATTTT
-	TRBV2	13	TRBJ1-3	-	CASRWGSGNTIYF	TGTGCCAGCAGATGGGGTTCTGGAAACACCATATATTTT
-	TRBV6-5	15	TRBJ1-4	-	CASSYQGATNEKLFF	TGTGCCAGCAGTTACCAGGGTGCAACTAATGAAAAACTGTTTTTT
-	TRBV29-1	14	TRBJ2-1	TRBD2	CSVGLAGNYNEQFF	TGCAGCGTTGGACTAGCGGGAAACTACAATGAGCAGTTCTTC
-	TRBV13	12	TRBJ2-7	-	CASSTSWGREYF	TGTGCCAGCAGCACTAGTTGGGGCCGCGAGTACTTC
-	TRBV6-5	13	TRBJ1-2	-	CASRDSSTHGYTF	TGTGCCAGCAGGGACAGTTCTACACATGGCTACACCTTC
-	TRBV5-1	13	TRBJ2-5	-	CASSQGGQETQYF	TGCGCCAGCAGCCAGGGGGGCCAAGAGACCCAGTACTTC
once	TRBV6-5	15	TRBJ1-6	-	CASKGGIDVNSPLHF	TGTGCCAGCAAGGGGGGCATAGATGTAAATTCACCCCTCCACTTT
-	TRBV5-4	15	TRBJ1-1	TRBD1	CASSLGTGGSSEAFF	TGTGCCAGCAGCTTGGGAACAGGGGGTTCGAGTGAAGCTTTCTTT
-	TRBV19	15	TRBJ1-1	-	CASSTSLGLNTEAFF	TGTGCCAGTAGTACCTCTTTGGGTTTGAACACTGAAGCTTTCTTT
-	TRBV19	14	TRBJ1-5	TRBD1	CASSRTGGSQPQHF	TGTGCCAGTAGTAGAACAGGGGGAAGTCAGCCCCAGCATTTT
-	TRBV19	14	TRBJ1-6	-	CASTTTGRNSPLHF	TGTGCCAGTACCACCACAGGGAGGAATTCACCCCTCCACTTT
-	TRBV7-9	13	TRBJ2-3	-	CASSLTGPDTQYF	TGTGCCAGCAGCTTAACAGGGCCGGATACGCAGTATTTT
-	TRBV7-8	12	TRBJ2-7	-	CASSSRGGEQYF	TGTGCCAGCAGCTCAAGGGGGGGAGAGCAGTACTTC
few	TRBV19	13	TRBJ1-2	-	CASSTGTIYGYTF	TGTGCCAGTAGTACCGGGACTATTTACGGCTACACCTTC
-	TRBV9	15	TRBJ2-3	TRBD2	CASSAAGGSRDTQYF	TGTGCCAGCAGTGCCGCGGGGGGGAGTCGAGATACGCAGTATTTT
-	TRBV27	16	TRBJ1-5	TRBD1	CASRGQGVNGNQPQHF	TGTGCCAGCAGGGGACAGGGGGTTAACGGCAATCAGCCCCAGCATTTT
-	TRBV19	18	TRBJ2-6	-	CASSSGRGIGSGANVLTF	TGTGCCAGTAGTTCGGGTCGGGGGATCGGCTCTGGGGCCAACGTCCTGACTTTC
-	TRBV20-1	11	TRBJ2-7	-	CSARTFGEQYF	TGCAGTGCTAGAACCTTCGGGGAGCAGTACTTC
-	TRBV6-1	15	TRBJ2-7	-	CASSETQLLTYEQYF	TGTGCCAGCAGTGAGACTCAGTTGCTTACCTACGAGCAGTACTTC
-	TRBV7-9	16	TRBJ2-7	-	CASSALMSPGAHEQYF	TGTGCCAGCAGCGCCCTTATGAGCCCAGGGGCCCACGAGCAGTACTTC
-	TRBV2	14	TRBJ2-7	-	CASSDRDGSYEQYF	TGTGCCAGCAGTGACCGGGACGGATCCTACGAGCAGTACTTC
-	TRBV2	15	TRBJ1-2	-	CASSVFGFLGGGYTF	TGTGCCAGCAGTGTGTTTGGGTTTTTGGGAGGTGGCTACACCTTC
-	TRBV30	14	TRBJ2-5	-	CAWSVDRIQETQYF	TGTGCCTGGAGTGTAGACAGAATACAAGAGACCCAGTACTTC
once	TRBV5-6	17	TRBJ2-6	-	CASSFGPQSSGANVLTF	TGTGCCAGCAGCTTCGGACCCCAGAGCTCTGGGGCCAACGTCCTGACTTTC
once	TRBV25-1	15	TRBJ2-2	TRBD1	CASNPGQGWTGELFF	TGTGCCAGCAACCCCGGACAGGGATGGACCGGGGAGCTGTTTTTT
once	TRBV7-8	17	TRBJ2-3	TRBD2	CASSFSGVAGGPPTQYF	TGTGCCAGCAGCTTTAGTGGGGTAGCGGGGGGCCCACCGACGCAGTATTTT
few	TRBV7-8	13	TRBJ1-1	-	CASSLIRNTEAFF	TGTGCCAGCAGCCTAATCCGAAACACTGAAGCTTTCTTT
-	TRBV5-4	15	TRBJ2-7	TRBD1	CASSPGQGWTTEQYF	TGTGCCAGCAGCCCCGGACAGGGTTGGACCACCGAGCAGTACTTC
few	TRBV4-1	16	TRBJ1-1	-	CASSQESGDLFRPVFF	TGCGCCAGCAGCCAAGAGTCAGGGGACCTATTCCGACCTGTTTTCTTT
-	TRBV10-2	14	TRBJ2-5	TRBD1	CASRVTGGVETQYF	TGCGCCAGCAGGGTGACAGGGGGTGTTGAGACCCAGTACTTC
-	TRBV27	17	TRBJ1-1	TRBD1	CASSPWTGELSISEAFF	TGTGCCAGCAGTCCGTGGACAGGGGAACTCTCTATCTCTGAAGCTTTCTTT
once	TRBV5-6	14	TRBJ2-4	TRBD1	CASSLGTGQNIQYF	TGTGCCAGCAGCTTGGGGACAGGCCAAAACATTCAGTACTTC
-	TRBV7-8	13	TRBJ1-4	-	CASSLATNEKLFF	TGTGCCAGCAGCTTAGCTACTAATGAAAAACTGTTTTTT
-	TRBV5-1	14	TRBJ2-1	-	CASSFKMDQGEQFF	TGCGCCAGCAGCTTTAAAATGGATCAGGGTGAGCAGTTCTTC
-	TRBV19	14	TRBJ2-3	-	CASSVAASTDTQYF	TGTGCCAGTAGTGTGGCGGCTAGCACAGATACGCAGTATTTT
few	TRBV19	18	TRBJ1-5	TRBD1	CASSTGTGAPYSNQPQHF	TGTGCCAGTAGTACCGGGACAGGGGCGCCCTATAGCAATCAGCCCCAGCATTTT